These 11 T cell receptor beta chains came from one sample sequenced in a study of T cell responses to AZD1222 COVID-19 vaccine. The protocol was immunoSEQ multiplex PCR, while the TCRdb copy is restricted to in-frame clones and leaves out a portion. The sample lists some 92,000 clones; approximately 91% were seen once. Sequenced here: peripheral blood, sampled on day 0 of AZD1222 vaccination. These receptors originate from an adult in good health.

This chain uses TRBV24-1 with TRBJ2-7, with a possible D match to TRBD2 (6 bases). The V gene lost 4 bases and the J gene lost 0 bases, with 18 bases spanning the gap. The germline CDR1 and CDR2 sequences are KGHDR and SFDVKD. This CDR3 comprises 17 residues. Here the CDR3 DNA reads TGTGCCACCAGTGACGGGGCGGGACGTACCTTCTCCTACGAGCAGTACTTC. This codes for CATSDGAGRTFSYEQYF.

This chain joins TRBV5-1 and TRBJ1-1, with unresolved D. The CDR3 contains 13 residues. V lost 0 bases and J 1 base, leaving 4 bases between the germline ends. From germline, CDR1 is SGHRS and CDR2 YFSETQ. The CDR3: CASSLVSNTEAFF. The CDR3 nucleotides read TGCGCCAGCAGCTTGGTATCGAACACTGAAGCTTTCTTT.

This clone was seen a single time. The chain has TRBV24-1 and TRBJ2-5, with TRBD1 identical over 10 bases. The length of the CDR3 is 14 residues. Germline V gene data show CDR1 as KGHDR and CDR2 as SFDVKD. Unmatched junction bases numbered 3, after V lost 4 bases and J lost 5 bases. DNA of the CDR3: TGTGCCACCAGTGAGACGGGACAGGGGGAGACCCAGTACTTC. The encoded protein is CATSETGQGETQYF.

V usage is TRBV19 and J usage is TRBJ1-6; 7 bases line up with TRBD1. The germline CDR1 and CDR2 sequences are LNHDA and SQIVND (reference sequence). V gave up 5 bases and J gave up 0 bases; unmatched junction bases: 7. This CDR3 region has 17 residues. CDR3 region: CASSLAGGSSYNSPLHF. CDR3 in DNA: TGTGCCAGTAGTCTAGCAGGGGGAAGCTCCTATAATTCACCCCTCCACTTT.

The table lists this clone with a count of one. CDR3 DNA sequence: TGTGCCAGCAGCCCCGAGGTAGAAGCTTATGGCTACACCTTC. It translates to CASSPEVEAYGYTF. The chain is built from TRBV3-1 (or the pseudogene TRBV3-2) and TRBJ1-2; D unclear. CDR1 and CDR2 (germline): LGHDT, YNNKEL (reference sequence). The V gene lost 4 bases and the J gene lost 5 bases, with 14 bases spanning the gap. The CDR3 runs 14 residues.

The J gene is TRBJ1-2, the V gene TRBV27, with TRBD1 matching over 8 bases. V lost 3 bases to trimming and J lost 7 bases; unmatched junction nucleotides: 7. The CDR3 is 14 residues long. Germline assignment: CDR1 MNHEY and CDR2 SMNVEV (reference sequence). The CDR3 DNA reads as TGTGCCAGCAGTTTCCGGACAGGGTTAGGTGGCTACACCTTC. It yields the protein CASSFRTGLGGYTF.

The gene calls are TRBV5-1 and TRBJ1-1, with a tentative D call TRBD1 (6 bases). Per the germline V gene, CDR1 is SGHRS and CDR2 is YFSETQ. Trimming stripped 1 base from V and 0 bases from J, with 10 bases between. The CDR3 runs 15 residues. CDR3 protein: CASSLSGGMNTEAFF. CDR3 nucleotide sequence: TGCGCCAGCAGCTTGAGTGGGGGCATGAACACTGAAGCTTTCTTT.

The rearrangement uses TRBV10-3 and TRBJ1-1; possibly TRBD1 for D (5 bases). Germline V gene data show CDR1 as ENHRY and CDR2 as SYGVKD. V was pared by 2 bases and J by 1 base, with 35 bases between. The CDR3 runs to 23 residues. CDR3 sequence reads: CAISEVRGGQLSGPGSWNTEAFF. In DNA form, the CDR3 reads TGTGCCATCAGTGAGGTAAGGGGAGGACAACTCTCGGGTCCGGGAAGCTGGAACACTGAAGCTTTCTTT.

The rearrangement joins TRBV5-1 to TRBJ2-7, with D perhaps being TRBD1 or TRBD2 (6 bases each). Trimming took 4 bases from V and 5 from J, leaving 13 bases between them. Per germline, CDR1 SGHRS and CDR2 YFSETQ. The CDR3 has 13 amino acids. CDR3 nucleotides: TGCGCCAGCAGCGCCCTAAGGGGGGACGAGCAGTACTTC. Translation gives CASSALRGDEQYF.

This chain uses TRBV27 with TRBJ2-7; TRBD1 aligns across 9 bases. The CDR3 covers 15 residues. Per germline, CDR1 MNHEY and CDR2 SMNVEV (reference sequence). The ends lost 2 bases at V and 5 bases at J; junction bases unmatched: 7. The DNA of the CDR3 is TGTGCCAGCAGTTTACTCCGGGACAGGGTCCACGAGCAGTACTTC. Amino acids: CASSLLRDRVHEQYF.

V gene TRBV4-1 combines with J gene TRBJ1-6; D is unclear. Looked up from germline, CDR1 is MGHRA and CDR2 is YSYEKL. V was trimmed by 0 bases and J by 7 bases, leaving 13 bases between them. The CDR3 runs to 16 residues. The CDR3 DNA is TGCGCCAGCAGCCAAGAACTGCGAACCATAAATTCACCCCTCCACTTT. Translating it yields CASSQELRTINSPLHF.